The clone carrying this T cell receptor beta chain was observed many times. J was trimmed by 11 bases and V by 4 bases; bases with no gene match: 14. From germline, CDR1 is MDHEN and CDR2 SYDVKM. The CDR3 spans 16 residues. The data originate from a study of molecular identifiers for immune sequencing clone quantification. TCRdb passed the PCR reads through MiXCR, listing each CDR3 protein once. The data hold approximately 500,000 distinct CDR3 sequences, with about 22% observed a single time. The origin of this receptor is a human donor in good health. Some libraries in this study had Jurkat cell RNA spiked in. The sample taken for sequencing was naive CD8+ T cells from blood, with Jurkat cell RNA spiked in. The subset denotes: FACS-sorted CD8+CD4-CCR7+CD45RA+ naive T cells. The chain links TRBV28 to TRBJ1-4; TRBD1 agrees at 9 bases. The CDR3 loop is CASSSPIGTGSWKLFF. The CDR3 coding sequence is TGTGCCAGCAGTTCCCCAATTGGGACAGGGAGTTGGAAACTGTTTTTT. The full variable domain, its missing parts supplied by reference TRBV28 and TRBJ1-4, is DVKVTQSSRYLVKRTGEKVFLECVQDMDHENMFWYRQDPGLGLRLIYFSYDVKMKEKGDIPEGYSVSREKKERFSLILESASTNQTSMYLCASSSPIGTGSWKLFFGSGTQLSVL.